Here is one T cell receptor beta chain with its context. Its cognate antigen is unknown. A read error may explain this, as a much larger clone is one base away. Uncontrolled infections, other autoimmune diseases, pregnancy or lactation barred patients from enrollment. Clinical symptoms, serum thyroxine, TRAb, thyroid ultrasound and orbital computed tomography formed the basis of diagnosis. This specimen comes from a study of Graves' ophthalmopathy and Graves' hyperthyroidism. The study, taken as a whole, reports: Most expanded clonotypes in thyroid above 0.001 frequency also showed up in blood.

Researchers took RNA transcripts and amplified TCR beta CDR3 regions from them. HTBI primers primed a first-round RT-PCR, and a second-round multiplex PCR followed. Via MiXCR, TCRdb re-called the multiplex PCR reads, giving one row per CDR3 protein. The data hold about 660,000 distinct CDR3 sequences, with roughly 39% observed a single time. The sample comprised peripheral blood. The sequence was collected from an adult man with Graves' ophthalmopathy.

The CDR3 nucleotides are TGTGCCAGTTCCCCTTGGGAATCCAGTCAGCCCCAGCATTTT. Protein sequence: CASSPWESSQPQHF. The J gene is TRBJ1-5, the V gene TRBV19; D not certain. The length of the CDR3 is 14 residues. In germline, CDR1 is LNHDA, CDR2 SQIVND (reference sequence). Trimming cost V 8 bases and J 6 bases, with 17 bases left between them.